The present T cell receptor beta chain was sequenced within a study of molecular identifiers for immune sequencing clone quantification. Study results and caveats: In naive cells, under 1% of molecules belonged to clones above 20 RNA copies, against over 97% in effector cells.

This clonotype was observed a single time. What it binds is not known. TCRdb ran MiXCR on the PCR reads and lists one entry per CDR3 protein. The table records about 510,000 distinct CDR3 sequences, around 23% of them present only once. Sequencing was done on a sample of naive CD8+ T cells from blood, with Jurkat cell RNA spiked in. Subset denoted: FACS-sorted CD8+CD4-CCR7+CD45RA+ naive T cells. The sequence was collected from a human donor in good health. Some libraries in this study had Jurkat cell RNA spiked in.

CDR3 in amino acids: CSIRHRDQRAEAFF. CDR3 nucleotides: TGCAGCATAAGGCACAGGGATCAGCGGGCTGAAGCTTTCTTT. The chain is built from TRBV20-1 and TRBJ1-1; TRBD1 is a possible D gene (6 bases). The CDR3 runs to 14 residues. Germline V gene lookup returns CDR1 DFQATT and CDR2 SNEGSKA (reference sequence).